Each of the 12 T cell receptor beta chains below was sequenced from the same sample in a study of T cells in Graves' hyperthyroidism and ophthalmopathy. Researchers took RNA transcripts and amplified the TCR beta CDR3 regions from them. During a first-round RT-PCR of the TCR CDR3, the HTBI primer set was used. One entry per CDR3 protein results from TCRdb running MiXCR on the multiplex PCR reads. This table has 700,000 to 850,000 distinct CDR3 sequences, roughly a third appearing once. Sequencing used blood. Receptor source: a woman in her forties with Graves' hyperthyroidism.

This clonotype occurred many times. This sequence joins TRBV10-3 and TRBJ1-2, with 7 nucleotides matching TRBD1. The J segment lost 0 bases and the V segment lost 5 bases, leaving 6 bases of the junction unmatched. Germline values: CDR1 ENHRY, CDR2 SYGVKD. There are 15 residues in the CDR3. In DNA form, the CDR3 reads TGTGCCATCAGTACAGAACAGGGGTCTAACTATGGCTACACCTTC. The encoded protein is CAISTEQGSNYGYTF.

The rearrangement joins TRBV24-1 to TRBJ2-7; 8 bases are shared with TRBD2. CDR1 KGHDR and CDR2 SFDVKD come from the germline V gene. The junction had 13 bases not matched to a gene; V was cut back by 3 bases and J by 7 bases. This CDR3 is 16 amino acids long. The CDR3 DNA sequence: TGTGCCACCAGTGATCCGCAAGCGGGGGTCACCAATGAGCAGTACTTC. Its protein product is CATSDPQAGVTNEQYF.

A few counts support this clonotype. The chain carries TRBV11-2 and TRBJ1-1; no definite D call. The ends were cut back, 1 base at V and 11 bases at J, with 11 bases in the middle. From germline, CDR1 is SGHAT and CDR2 FQNNGV. The CDR3 spans 12 residues. The CDR3 sequence is CASSLGEQLAFF. CDR3 bases: TGTGCCAGCAGCTTAGGAGAACAGCTTGCTTTCTTT.

The rearrangement links TRBV18 to TRBJ1-6; 10 bases fit TRBD1. Germline V gene lookup returns CDR1 KGHSH and CDR2 LQKENI. V was clipped by 0 bases and J by 8 bases; unmatched bases: 1. This CDR3 comprises 15 residues. For the CDR3, the DNA is TGTGCCAGCTCACCACCGGGACAGGGGCATTCACCCCTCCACTTT. This sequence encodes CASSPPGQGHSPLHF.

V and J are TRBV29-1 and TRBJ1-3; D remains unclear. CDR1 and CDR2 from the germline V gene are SQVTM and ANQGSEA. Trimming removed 5 bases at V and 0 bases at J, with 8 bases between. This CDR3 has 13 residues. This CDR3 reads CSVMPFSGNTIYF. CDR3 nucleotide sequence: TGCAGCGTTATGCCGTTCTCTGGAAACACCATATATTTT. Supplemented by reference TRBV29-1 and TRBJ1-3, the full variable domain reads SAVISQKPSRDICQRGTSLTIQCQVDSQVTMMFWYRQQPGQSLTLIATANQGSEATYESGFVIDKFPISRPNLTFSTLTVSNMSPEDSSIYLCSVMPFSGNTIYFGEGSWLTVV.

V is TRBV15 and J is TRBJ1-2; the D gene is possibly TRBD1 (5 bases). The V and J ends lost 1 base and 6 bases respectively, with 12 bases between them. CDR1 is LNHNV, CDR2 YYDKDF, per germline (reference sequence). This CDR3 region has 14 residues. The CDR3 DNA follows: TGTGCCACCAGCAGAGGGGCGGGGGGGAATGGCTACACCTTC. This encodes CATSRGAGGNGYTF.

The rearrangement joins TRBV28 to TRBJ1-2; unclear D gene. The CDR3 loop spans 11 amino acids. V shed 6 bases and J shed 5 bases, with 7 bases lying between them. Germline lookup yields CDR1 MDHEN and CDR2 SYDVKM. The CDR3 sequence: CASRNPYGYTF. The CDR3 nucleotides read TGTGCCAGCAGAAACCCTTATGGCTACACCTTC.

This clonotype was found many times. The V gene is TRBV19, the J gene TRBJ1-2, with 12 positions matching TRBD1. The CDR3 has 16 amino acids. V gave up 6 bases and J gave up 3 bases; unmatched junction bases: 8. Germline V gene data show CDR1 as LNHDA and CDR2 as SQIVND (reference sequence). In nucleotides, the CDR3 is TGTGCCAGTAGCCCTACCGGGACAGGGGGCGACTATGGCTACACCTTC. Encoded protein: CASSPTGTGGDYGYTF. Using reference TRBV19 and TRBJ1-2 for the parts outside the CDR3, the full variable domain is DGGITQSPKYLFRKEGQNVTLSCEQNLNHDAMYWYRQDPGQGLRLIYYSQIVNDFQKGDIAEGYSVSREKKESFPLTVTSAQKNPTAFYLCASSPTGTGGDYGYTFGSGTRLTVV.

This sequence joins TRBV5-1 and TRBJ1-1; tentative D call: TRBD1 (5 bases). This CDR3 spans 17 amino acids. V was pared by 0 bases and J by 3 bases, with 18 bases between. CDR1 is SGHRS and CDR2 is YFSETQ in the germline V gene. CDR3 loop: CASSLVRSGMGDTEAFF. Written as DNA, the CDR3 is TGCGCCAGCAGCTTGGTTAGGTCAGGGATGGGGGACACTGAAGCTTTCTTT.

The chain couples TRBV6-4 to TRBJ2-1; D not certain. There are 13 residues in the CDR3. V was pared by 4 bases and J by 6 bases, with 10 bases between. The V gene's germline CDR1 is MRHNA and CDR2 SNTAGT. CDR3 nucleotide sequence: TGTGCCAGCAGTGCCGCTGCCGGCAATGAGCAGTTCTTC. Protein product: CASSAAAGNEQFF.

The genes are TRBV7-9 and TRBJ1-6, with D tentatively TRBD1 (5 bases). The V gene lost 1 base and the J gene lost 5 bases, with 9 bases spanning the gap. The CDR3 covers 15 residues. CDR1 is SEHNR and CDR2 is FQNEAQ in the germline V gene (reference sequence). The chain's CDR3 is CASSLEWGNNSPLHF. The CDR3 region has the DNA TGTGCCAGCAGCTTAGAGTGGGGGAATAATTCACCCCTCCACTTT.

As regards this clonotype: Since a much larger clone is just one base distant, this may be a read error. The chain has TRBV14 and TRBJ1-1; 8 nucleotides line up with TRBD1. From germline, CDR1 is SGHDN and CDR2 FVKESK. The CDR3 contains 12 residues. CDR3 nucleotide sequence: TGTGCCAGCAGCCCGGGACAGGATAAAGCTTCCTTT. Protein product: CASSPGQDKASF.